This T cell receptor (beta chain) emerged from a study of T cell repertoires in ileal Crohn's disease. TCRdb's copy holds only in-frame clones and misses some; the assay was immunoSEQ multiplex PCR. Seen here are approximately 6,700 clones, 80% to 95% observed once, and the top ten hold around 1.5%. V lost 6 bases to trimming and J lost 10 bases, with 15 bases between them. The CDR3 is 12 amino acids. Germline V gene data show CDR1 as LNHDA and CDR2 as SQIVND (reference sequence). The chain couples TRBV19 to TRBJ1-2; D perhaps matches TRBD1 (6 bases). This TCR was recovered from an adult with Crohn's disease. The sample was ileal tissue. CDR3 sequence reads: CASRDPQGPYTF. CDR3 coding DNA: TGTGCCAGTAGGGACCCACAGGGTCCCTACACCTTC. The full variable domain, with the rest looked up from reference TRBV19 and TRBJ1-2, is DGGITQSPKYLFRKEGQNVTLSCEQNLNHDAMYWYRQDPGQGLRLIYYSQIVNDFQKGDIAEGYSVSREKKESFPLTVTSAQKNPTAFYLCASRDPQGPYTFGSGTRLTVV.